Listed below are T cell receptor beta chains from one sample, sequenced in a study of blood T cell repertoires in COVID-19. Only in-frame clones appear in the TCRdb table, and some are missing; sequencing was by immunoSEQ multiplex PCR. This table has over 200,000 clones, about four fifths appearing once. Sequenced input: PBMCs or T cells enriched from blood (not recorded which). Every receptor here comes from a woman aged 45-65 years with acute COVID-19. The CDR3 runs from the conserved cysteine through the conserved F or W. D genes are given only for firm matches. Some rows have no size entry. The others give once, few or many, or a class for an expanded clone.

TRBV30	TRBJ1-6	NA	NA	TGTGCCTGGCAATCCAGGGATTCACCCCTCCACTTT	CAWQSRDSPLHF
TRBV19	TRBJ2-3	NA	NA	TGTGCCAGTAGTATTGGGGCGAACCCAGATACGCAGTATTTT	CASSIGANPDTQYF
TRBV28	TRBJ2-5	NA	TRBD1	TGTGCCAGCAGTCGGACAGGGGGAACCCTGAAGGAGACCCAGTACTTC	CASSRTGGTLKETQYF
TRBV24-1	TRBJ2-1	NA	TRBD2	TGTGCCACCAGTGGGAGCGGGAGGGCCGGGTACAATGAGCAGTTCTTC	CATSGSGRAGYNEQFF
TRBV13	TRBJ2-1	NA	NA	TGTGCCAGCAGCCCCGGCGGAGTTTTTTACAATGAGCAGTTCTTC	CASSPGGVFYNEQFF
TRBV3-1/TRBV3-2	TRBJ1-1	NA	NA	TGTGCCAGCAGCCAATACGGGGTTAGAACTTTCTTT	CASSQYGVRTFF
TRBV7-6	TRBJ2-7	NA	NA	TGTGCCAGCAGCCGATCGACAGGGACTTACGAGCAGTACTTC	CASSRSTGTYEQYF
TRBV29-1	TRBJ2-2	NA	NA	TGCATCTGCCGAGACACCGGGGAGCTGTTTTTT	CICRDTGELFF
TRBV19	TRBJ2-2	NA	TRBD2	TGTGCCAGTAGATCCGGGACTAGCAACACCGGGGAGCTGTTTTTT	CASRSGTSNTGELFF
TRBV7-8	TRBJ2-7	few	NA	TGTGCCAGCAGCCCCCGGGGAGAGAACTACGAGCAGTACTTC	CASSPRGENYEQYF
TRBV5-1	TRBJ2-2	NA	TRBD1	TGCGCCAGCAGCCACAGGGGGCATGGGGACACCGGGGAGCTGTTTTTT	CASSHRGHGDTGELFF
TRBV6-2/TRBV6-3	TRBJ2-7	once	TRBD2	TGTGCCAGCAGTTACCCGGGACTAGGCCTCTCCTACGAGCAGTACTTC	CASSYPGLGLSYEQYF
TRBV28	TRBJ1-2	NA	NA	TGTGCCAGCAGTCTTCTTTTAAATGGCTACACCTTC	CASSLLLNGYTF
TRBV28	TRBJ1-1	NA	NA	TGTGCCAGCAGTCGAGGGGGGGGCGTGACTGAAGCTTTCTTT	CASSRGGGVTEAFF
TRBV30	TRBJ2-6	once	TRBD1	TGTGCCTGCGGCCGGGACAGGGTTTCCCGAGGGGCCAACGTCCTGACTTTC	CACGRDRVSRGANVLTF
TRBV18	TRBJ1-6	NA	TRBD1	TGTGCCAGCTCACAGGGGGCTAGGAATTCACCCCTCCACTTT	CASSQGARNSPLHF
TRBV18	TRBJ1-5	few	NA	TGTGCCAGCTCACCAGGGGCAGGTCCAGATCAGCCCCAGCATTTT	CASSPGAGPDQPQHF
TRBV30	TRBJ2-5	NA	TRBD2	TGTGCCTGGAGTGCCGGACTAGCGGGTATACAAGAGACCCAGTACTTC	CAWSAGLAGIQETQYF
TRBV9	TRBJ2-5	NA	NA	TGTGCCAGCAGCCCGGCCACTACCTTACAAGAGACCCAGTACTTC	CASSPATTLQETQYF
TRBV15	TRBJ2-6	NA	NA	TGTGCCACCAGCAGAGTGGACAGTGCGGGGGCCAACGTCCTGACTTTC	CATSRVDSAGANVLTF
TRBV7-6	TRBJ2-5	NA	NA	TGTGCCAGCAGCTTAGAGGGGCGATCCGGGGAGACCCAGTACTTC	CASSLEGRSGETQYF
TRBV3-1/TRBV3-2	TRBJ2-5	few	TRBD2	TGTGCCAGCAGCCAAGATGGCGTAGCGGGGAGACCCTCATACTTC	CASSQDGVAGRPSYF
TRBV19	TRBJ2-7	NA	NA	TGTGCCAGTAGTATATCGGGGAACCCCGCCCCGCCGTACTTC	CASSISGNPAPPYF
TRBV4-3	TRBJ2-6	once	TRBD1	TGCGCCAGCAGCCAAGATTGGGGACAGGGGGCCGGTGGGGCCAACGTCCTGACTTTC	CASSQDWGQGAGGANVLTF
TRBV29-1	TRBJ1-4	NA	TRBD1	TGCAGCGCCGCCGCGGACAGGCCTAATGAAAAACTGTTTTTT	CSAAADRPNEKLFF
TRBV4-3	TRBJ1-5	NA	TRBD1	TGCGCCAGCAGCCAAGAACGGGACAGGGGGCTCCAGTACAATCAGCCCCAGCATTTT	CASSQERDRGLQYNQPQHF
TRBV12-5	TRBJ2-1	NA	TRBD2	TGTGCTAGTGGTTTGTCTCTAGCGGGCGCCTACAATGAGCAGTTCTTC	CASGLSLAGAYNEQFF
TRBV4-1	TRBJ1-2	NA	NA	TGCGCCAGCAGCCCCCATACCGGGGTTAACTATGGCTACACCTTC	CASSPHTGVNYGYTF
TRBV28	TRBJ1-2	NA	NA	TGTGCCAGCAGTGCGGACAGCCCTCCTAACTATGGCTACACCTTC	CASSADSPPNYGYTF
TRBV28	TRBJ2-3	NA	NA	TGTGCCAGCAGAAATACCGCTCCCCTATTGGAGTATTTT	CASRNTAPLLEYF
TRBV5-4	TRBJ1-2	many	NA	TGTGCCAGCAGCTCGGGCAGGGGTGGTGGCTACACCTTC	CASSSGRGGGYTF
TRBV27	TRBJ1-2	once	NA	TGTGCCAGCAGTGGTGGGGGCCTTAACTATGGCTACACCTTC	CASSGGGLNYGYTF
TRBV30	TRBJ2-3	NA	TRBD2	TGTGCCTGGAGGACTAGCGGGAGTACAGATACGCAGTATTTT	CAWRTSGSTDTQYF
TRBV5-6	TRBJ2-7	NA	TRBD1	TGTGCCAGCAGCCCGGACAGGTTCTCCGAGCAGTACTTC	CASSPDRFSEQYF
TRBV28	TRBJ1-6	NA	NA	TGTGCCAGCAGTTTATCCAGGGGCCTTAATTCACCCCTCCACTTT	CASSLSRGLNSPLHF
TRBV19	TRBJ1-5	few	NA	TGTGCCAGTACCCTGGGCAGTTTTGGGAATCAGCCCCAGCATTTT	CASTLGSFGNQPQHF